A selection of T cell receptor beta chains follows, all from one sample in a study of tissue T cells after allogeneic stem cell transplantation. Method: immunoSEQ multiplex PCR; TCRdb's copy keeps in-frame clones and lacks some. The sample includes several hundred clones, more than 55% of them seen just once. The specimen comprised lymph node tissue, sampled at autopsy. The receptors were sampled from a female patient aged 40-75 years with steroid-refractory graft-versus-host disease after an allogeneic stem cell transplant. Part of the T cells may come from the graft donor. Each CDR3 is given with its conserved first and last residue. Fields, in order: J gene, clone size, V gene, D gene, CDR3 DNA, CDR3 protein. D genes are given only for firm matches. Clone sizes are given selectively: once, few, many, or a class where the clone is expanded.

j_call: TRBJ1-2; clone_size: once; v_call: TRBV25-1; d_call: -; cdr3_nt: TGTGCCAGCAGTGAACTGTGGCCGCTCTATGGCTACACCTTC; cdr3_aa: CASSELWPLYGYTF
j_call: TRBJ1-3; clone_size: -; v_call: TRBV19; d_call: -; cdr3_nt: TGTGCCAGTGGGGTGCCTGGAAACACCATATATTTT; cdr3_aa: CASGVPGNTIYF
j_call: TRBJ1-2; clone_size: -; v_call: TRBV5-1; d_call: -; cdr3_nt: TGCGCCAGCAGCTTACAGGGCTATGGCTACACCTTC; cdr3_aa: CASSLQGYGYTF
j_call: TRBJ2-5; clone_size: -; v_call: TRBV5-4; d_call: TRBD2; cdr3_nt: TGTGCCAGCAGCTTGCCGGGGGGTGCCACGGAGACCCAGTACTTC; cdr3_aa: CASSLPGGATETQYF
j_call: TRBJ2-7; clone_size: -; v_call: TRBV10-1; d_call: -; cdr3_nt: TGCGCCAGCAGCCCCTGGAGGGGAACCGTCTCCTACGAGCAGTACTTC; cdr3_aa: CASSPWRGTVSYEQYF
j_call: TRBJ2-2; clone_size: few; v_call: TRBV7-2; d_call: -; cdr3_nt: TGTGCCAGCAGCTTAGTTTACACCGGGGAGCTGTTTTTT; cdr3_aa: CASSLVYTGELFF
j_call: TRBJ1-4; clone_size: large; v_call: TRBV5-5; d_call: TRBD1; cdr3_nt: TGTGCCAGCAGCTTAACCGGGACAGGGGGAATTGCAAATGAAAAACTGTTTTTT; cdr3_aa: CASSLTGTGGIANEKLFF
j_call: TRBJ1-2; clone_size: -; v_call: TRBV10-3; d_call: TRBD1; cdr3_nt: TGTGCCATCAGTGCTAGGGTACGGGACAGGGCGAGTGGCTACACCTTC; cdr3_aa: CAISARVRDRASGYTF
j_call: TRBJ2-7; clone_size: -; v_call: TRBV6-1; d_call: TRBD2; cdr3_nt: TGTGCCAGCAGTGATAGCGGGGCTTCATACGAGCAGTACTTC; cdr3_aa: CASSDSGASYEQYF
j_call: TRBJ2-3; clone_size: -; v_call: TRBV7-8; d_call: -; cdr3_nt: TGTGCCAGCAGCTTACTGGAAAGCACAGATACGCAGTATTTT; cdr3_aa: CASSLLESTDTQYF
j_call: TRBJ2-7; clone_size: -; v_call: TRBV4-1; d_call: -; cdr3_nt: TGCGCCAGCAGCCAAGATCCGCGCTACGAGCAGTACTTC; cdr3_aa: CASSQDPRYEQYF
j_call: TRBJ1-2; clone_size: -; v_call: TRBV5-1; d_call: -; cdr3_nt: TGCGCCAGCAGCTTGGGTCTCTGGGCAGCTTATGGCTACACCTTC; cdr3_aa: CASSLGLWAAYGYTF
j_call: TRBJ2-5; clone_size: -; v_call: TRBV5-1; d_call: TRBD1; cdr3_nt: TGCGCCAGCAGCTTGGGGGACAGGGTATTTGAGACCCAGTACTTC; cdr3_aa: CASSLGDRVFETQYF
j_call: TRBJ1-5; clone_size: -; v_call: TRBV10-3; d_call: TRBD1; cdr3_nt: TGTGCCATCAAGGGTTCAGGGGGCTTTCAGCCCCAGCATTTT; cdr3_aa: CAIKGSGGFQPQHF
j_call: TRBJ1-1; clone_size: -; v_call: TRBV2; d_call: TRBD1; cdr3_nt: TGTGCCAGCAGTGTTAGGGGGCATGGGCTTCGTGGATTCTTT; cdr3_aa: CASSVRGHGLRGFF
j_call: TRBJ1-2; clone_size: few; v_call: TRBV18; d_call: -; cdr3_nt: TGTGCCAGCTCACCACGGACTGAGTATGGCTACACCTTC; cdr3_aa: CASSPRTEYGYTF
j_call: TRBJ1-2; clone_size: few; v_call: TRBV12-5; d_call: TRBD1; cdr3_nt: TGTGCTAGTGGTCCCCGGACAGGGGTCTATGGCTACACCTTC; cdr3_aa: CASGPRTGVYGYTF
j_call: TRBJ1-2; clone_size: hyperexpanded; v_call: TRBV6-2/TRBV6-3; d_call: TRBD1; cdr3_nt: TGTGCCAGCAGTTACTCCGGGACAGGGGTCGGTGGCTACACCTTC; cdr3_aa: CASSYSGTGVGGYTF
j_call: TRBJ1-1; clone_size: -; v_call: TRBV10-3; d_call: -; cdr3_nt: TGTGCCATCAGAGGCCACGACACTGAAGCTTTCTTT; cdr3_aa: CAIRGHDTEAFF
j_call: TRBJ1-6; clone_size: -; v_call: TRBV7-9; d_call: -; cdr3_nt: TGTGCCAGCAGCTTTCCGGGAAATTCACCCCTCCACTTT; cdr3_aa: CASSFPGNSPLHF
j_call: TRBJ1-1; clone_size: -; v_call: TRBV27; d_call: -; cdr3_nt: TGTGCCAGCAGTTACGGGACGTTGAACACTGAAGCTTTCTTT; cdr3_aa: CASSYGTLNTEAFF
j_call: TRBJ2-7; clone_size: -; v_call: TRBV28; d_call: TRBD2; cdr3_nt: TGTGCCAGCAGGGGTAGCGGGAGAGGATACGAGCAGTACTTC; cdr3_aa: CASRGSGRGYEQYF
j_call: TRBJ1-5; clone_size: -; v_call: TRBV5-5; d_call: -; cdr3_nt: TGTGCCAGCAGCTTGGTAGGAGTCCCGGGGCAGCCCCAGCATTTT; cdr3_aa: CASSLVGVPGQPQHF
j_call: TRBJ1-1; clone_size: few; v_call: TRBV3-1/TRBV3-2; d_call: -; cdr3_nt: TGTGCCAGCAGCCGCCAAATCAACACTGAAGCTTTCTTT; cdr3_aa: CASSRQINTEAFF
j_call: TRBJ1-1; clone_size: few; v_call: TRBV6-2/TRBV6-3; d_call: -; cdr3_nt: TGTGCCAGCAGTTACGGACCTGAAGCTTTCTTT; cdr3_aa: CASSYGPEAFF